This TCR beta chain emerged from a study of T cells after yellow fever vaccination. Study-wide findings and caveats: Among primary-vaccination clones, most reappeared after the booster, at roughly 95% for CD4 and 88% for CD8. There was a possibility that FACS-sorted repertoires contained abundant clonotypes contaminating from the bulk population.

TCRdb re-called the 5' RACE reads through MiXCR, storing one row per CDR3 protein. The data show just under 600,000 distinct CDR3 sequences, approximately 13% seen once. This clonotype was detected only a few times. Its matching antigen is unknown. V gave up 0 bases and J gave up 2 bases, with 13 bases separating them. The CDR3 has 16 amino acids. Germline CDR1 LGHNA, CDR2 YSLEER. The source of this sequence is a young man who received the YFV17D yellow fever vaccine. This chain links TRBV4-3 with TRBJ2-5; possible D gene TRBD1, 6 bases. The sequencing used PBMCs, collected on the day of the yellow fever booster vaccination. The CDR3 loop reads CASSQDHGTSQETQYF. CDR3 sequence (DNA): TGCGCCAGCAGCCAAGATCACGGGACATCGCAAGAGACCCAGTACTTC.